This T cell receptor beta chain is from a study of blood T cell repertoires in COVID-19. Study overall: T cells, B-cell-depleted T cells, or PBMCs supplied cDNA or gDNA.

Profiling relied on immunoSEQ multiplex PCR, and the TCRdb table lists in-frame clones only, not all of them. The data contain 200,000 to 250,000 clones, less than 85% of them seen just once; the ten biggest clones take up 1.5% to 2%. Enrolled through a virtual design, the participants were between 18 and 89 years of age and came from roughly 22 US areas. The CDR3 spans 15 residues. Germline values: CDR1 SEHNR, CDR2 FQNEAQ (reference sequence). Trimming took 1 base from V and 2 from J; bases not matched to a gene: 2. The sequencing input was PBMCs or T cells enriched from blood (not recorded which). The J gene is TRBJ1-5, the V gene TRBV7-9; 7 nucleotides line up with TRBD1. The sequence came from a man between 60 and 75 years old who had recovered from COVID-19. The DNA for the CDR3 is TGTGCCAGCAGCTTAGGGGACAGTGGCAATCAGCCCCAGCATTTT. Its protein is CASSLGDSGNQPQHF. Full variable domain (outside the CDR3, taken from reference TRBV7-9 and TRBJ1-5): DTGVSQNPRHKITKRGQNVTFRCDPISEHNRLYWYRQTLGQGPEFLTYFQNEAQLEKSRLLSDRFSAERPKGSFSTLEIQRTEQGDSAMYLCASSLGDSGNQPQHFGDGTRLSIL.